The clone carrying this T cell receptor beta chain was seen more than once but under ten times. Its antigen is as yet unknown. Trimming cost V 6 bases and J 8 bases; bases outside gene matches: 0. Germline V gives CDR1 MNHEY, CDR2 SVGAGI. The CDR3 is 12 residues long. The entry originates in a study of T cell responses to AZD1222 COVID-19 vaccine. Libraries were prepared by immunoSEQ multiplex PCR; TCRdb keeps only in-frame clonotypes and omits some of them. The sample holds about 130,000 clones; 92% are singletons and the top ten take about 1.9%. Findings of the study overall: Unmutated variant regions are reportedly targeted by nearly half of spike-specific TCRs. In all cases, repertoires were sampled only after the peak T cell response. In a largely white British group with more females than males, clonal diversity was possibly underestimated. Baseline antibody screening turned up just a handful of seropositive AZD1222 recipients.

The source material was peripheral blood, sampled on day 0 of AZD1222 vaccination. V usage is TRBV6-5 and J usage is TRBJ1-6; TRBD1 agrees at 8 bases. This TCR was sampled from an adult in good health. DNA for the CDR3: TGTGCCAGCAGACAGGGGGATTCACCCCTCCACTTT. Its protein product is CASRQGDSPLHF.